Below are 30 T cell receptor beta chains sequenced from a single sample in a study of CD8+ T cells in alopecia areata. Extraction of RNA preceded its reverse transcription into cDNA, which served as the sequencing template. Clones were sequenced by immunoSEQ multiplex PCR, and TCRdb holds only the in-frame ones, with some missing. This table holds more than 150,000 clones, 40% to 55% found once. Stated treatment: oral pan-JAK inhibitor, 5-10 mg twice daily. Sequenced material: CD8+ T cells sorted from blood, taken around week 54, from a patient treated with tofacitinib. Receptors originate from a human donor with alopecia areata.

This clone was seen a single time. The rearrangement links TRBV6-5 to TRBJ1-1; 8 nucleotides agree with TRBD1. There are 14 residues in the CDR3. The germline CDR1 and CDR2 sequences are MNHEY and SVGAGI. J gave up 6 bases and V 5 bases, and 8 bases lay outside the gene matches. The CDR3 is CASSDGQGNAEAFF. CDR3 nucleotides: TGTGCCAGCAGTGACGGACAGGGTAACGCTGAAGCTTTCTTT.

This clone appeared a few times. The chain combines TRBV20-1 with TRBJ2-3; D may be TRBD2 (5 bases). Trimming pared 5 bases from V and 8 bases from J, leaving 11 bases between. The CDR3 runs to 11 residues. CDR1 is DFQATT, CDR2 SNEGSKA, per germline (reference sequence). The CDR3 nucleotides read TGCAGTGCTGGACTGGAGACTACGCAGTATTTT. Amino acids: CSAGLETTQYF.

This rearrangement joins TRBV9 to TRBJ1-1; possible D gene TRBD1, 6 bases. The CDR3 is made up of 14 amino acids. Germline V lookup: CDR1 SGDLS, CDR2 YYNGEE. V was trimmed by 1 base and J by 5 bases, leaving 12 bases between them. The CDR3 region is CASSVSGGATEAFF. CDR3 sequence (DNA): TGTGCCAGCAGCGTAAGCGGGGGGGCGACTGAAGCTTTCTTT.

J is TRBJ1-6 and V is TRBV27; D gene uncertain. CDR1 MNHEY and CDR2 SMNVEV come from the germline V gene (reference sequence). This CDR3 contains 15 residues. The V end was cut by 2 bases, the J end by 0 bases, with 5 bases between. The chain's CDR3 is CASSLQTSYNSPLHF. Written as DNA, the CDR3 is TGTGCCAGCAGTTTACAGACCTCCTATAATTCACCCCTCCACTTT.

The chain uses TRBV2 and TRBJ2-7, with D tentatively TRBD1 (5 bases). V dropped 8 bases and J dropped 2 bases, with 10 bases sitting between them. The CDR3 spans 12 residues. In germline, CDR1 is SNHLY, CDR2 FYNNEI. CDR3 sequence (DNA): TGTGCCAGCCTTGGGGCCACCTACGAGCAGTACTTC. Its translation is CASLGATYEQYF.

This sequence joins TRBV2 and TRBJ1-2; weak D call: TRBD1 (5 bases). CDR3 length equals 17 residues. V shed 0 bases and J shed 1 base, with 15 bases lying between them. CDR1 and CDR2 (germline): SNHLY, FYNNEI. CDR3 amino acids: CASSEALKQGVNYGYTF. The DNA of the CDR3 is TGTGCCAGCAGTGAAGCGCTTAAGCAGGGCGTTAACTATGGCTACACCTTC.

This clone was observed a few times. V and J are TRBV6-5 and TRBJ1-2, with unresolved D. Germline CDR1 and CDR2: MNHEY and SVGAGI. The CDR3 is 13 residues long. V was shortened by 4 bases and J by 4 bases, with 10 bases between the two germline ends. In nucleotides, the CDR3 is TGTGCCAGCAGTTCGGTGCGGGGCTATGGCTACACCTTC. Amino acids: CASSSVRGYGYTF.

The CDR3 DNA follows: TGTGCCAGCGGTCCGGGACCTGGAGGCTATGGCTACACCTTC. Translating it yields CASGPGPGGYGYTF. V is TRBV27 and J is TRBJ1-2; maybe TRBD1 (5 bases). The germline gives CDR1 MNHEY, CDR2 SMNVEV (reference sequence). Trimming cost V 8 bases and J 4 bases, with 17 bases left between them. There are 14 residues in the CDR3.

This sequence joins TRBV5-1 and TRBJ2-7; possible D gene TRBD2, 6 bases. With 0 bases removed from V and 1 base from J, the gap between germline ends came to 8 bases. The CDR3 spans 14 residues. CDR1 and CDR2 from the germline V gene are SGHRS and YFSETQ. The DNA of the CDR3 is TGCGCCAGCAGCTTGGGCGGGGCATCCTACGAGCAGTACTTC. Encoded protein: CASSLGGASYEQYF.

The sample holds a few counts of this clone. This chain connects TRBV29-1 to TRBJ1-1; D is perhaps TRBD1 (6 bases). Trimming cost V 2 bases and J 6 bases, with 16 bases left between them. The CDR3 loop spans 14 amino acids. Looked up from germline, CDR1 is SQVTM and CDR2 is ANQGSEA. CDR3 region: CSVEPRRGEAEAFF. The CDR3 DNA is TGCAGCGTTGAACCCCGTAGGGGGGAGGCTGAAGCTTTCTTT.

This clone has a single count. This rearrangement joins TRBV27 to TRBJ2-3; D not resolved. This CDR3 has 14 residues. The V end lost 3 bases, the J end lost 0 bases, and 7 bases lay between the germline ends. The germline V gene encodes CDR1 MNHEY and CDR2 SMNVEV (reference sequence). The DNA of the CDR3 is TGTGCCAGCAGTTTTACGCTCAGCACAGATACGCAGTATTTT. Protein sequence: CASSFTLSTDTQYF.

The V call is TRBV25-1, the J call TRBJ1-1; 7 bases are shared with TRBD1. This CDR3 is built from 13 residues. V lost 4 bases, J lost 6 bases, and 5 bases stayed unmatched. The germline V gene encodes CDR1 MGHDK and CDR2 SYGVNS. The CDR3 coding sequence is TGTGCCAGCAGTGCAGACAGGGTGGCTGAAGCTTTCTTT. Translated: CASSADRVAEAFF.

This clone was observed a few times. The rearrangement links TRBV29-1 to TRBJ2-5; a weak D match, TRBD1 (6 bases). The V end was cut by 4 bases, the J end by 2 bases, with 8 bases between. Per the germline V gene, CDR1 is SQVTM and CDR2 is ANQGSEA. The CDR3 totals 12 residues. CDR3 loop: CSVGTAQETQYF. The CDR3 coding sequence is TGCAGCGTTGGGACAGCTCAAGAGACCCAGTACTTC.

Of note for this clone: The same CDR3 is also encoded by other DNA sequences in this sample. The chain joins TRBV27 to TRBJ1-2; D is undetermined. CDR1 is MNHEY and CDR2 is SMNVEV in the germline V gene (reference sequence). V was trimmed by 2 bases and J by 4 bases, leaving 8 bases between them. The CDR3 runs 13 residues. The CDR3 coding sequence is TGTGCCAGCAGTTTAGGCACCGGCTATGGCTACACCTTC. This gives the protein CASSLGTGYGYTF.

The CDR3: CASSYVTLAGEETQYF. The CDR3 bases are TGTGCCAGCAGTTACGTAACCCTAGCGGGGGAAGAGACCCAGTACTTC. The chain uses TRBV6-5 and TRBJ2-5; TRBD2 agrees at 10 bases. CDR3 length: 16 residues. The germline CDR1 and CDR2 sequences are MNHEY and SVGAGI. J was trimmed by 3 bases and V by 2 bases; bases with no gene match: 6.

This clone was detected a few times. The chain recombines TRBV5-1 with TRBJ2-1; no firm D call. The CDR3 spans 12 residues. Looked up from germline, CDR1 is SGHRS and CDR2 is YFSETQ. V lost 0 bases, J lost 7 bases, and 5 bases lay in between. The CDR3 here is CASSLVRNEQFF. In DNA form, the CDR3 reads TGCGCCAGCAGCTTGGTCCGAAATGAGCAGTTCTTC.

This clone was observed a few times. The chain links TRBV29-1 to TRBJ1-5; TRBD1 matches 7 bases. Germline lookup yields CDR1 SQVTM and CDR2 ANQGSEA. The CDR3 has 14 residues. The V gene end was trimmed by 4 bases and the J gene end by 0 bases; junction bases not matched to a gene: 3. Here the CDR3 DNA reads TGCAGCGTTGCCGGGACAGATAGCAATCAGCCCCAGCATTTT. Translated: CSVAGTDSNQPQHF.

This clone has a handful of counts. The J gene is TRBJ1-1, the V gene TRBV29-1; D possibly corresponds to TRBD1 (5 bases). V lost 8 bases to trimming and J lost 1 base, with 17 bases between them. Germline V gives CDR1 SQVTM, CDR2 ANQGSEA. CDR3 length: 14 amino acids. The CDR3 loop is CSSITGTENTEAFF. The CDR3 nucleotides are TGCAGCTCCATAACCGGGACGGAGAACACTGAAGCTTTCTTT.

The J gene is TRBJ1-5, the V gene TRBV5-6; the D gene is possibly TRBD1 (5 bases). The length of the CDR3 is 13 residues. Germline V gene lookup returns CDR1 SGHDT and CDR2 YYEEEE. Trimming took 4 bases from V and 7 from J, leaving 12 bases between them. The CDR3 DNA follows: TGTGCCAGCAGCCAGGGAGAGGGGCAGCCCCAGCATTTT. Protein product: CASSQGEGQPQHF.

The chain uses TRBV9 and TRBJ2-3, with 12 bases identical to TRBD2. Germline loops: CDR1 SGDLS, CDR2 YYNGEE. The CDR3 has 17 amino acids. The trim removed 2 bases at V and 6 bases at J, leaving 10 bases unmatched. CDR3 amino acids: CASSVDLAGGPRDTQYF. The CDR3 DNA sequence: TGTGCCAGCAGCGTGGACCTAGCGGGGGGGCCAAGGGATACGCAGTATTTT.

This clone was counted between two and nine times. The chain employs TRBV4-2 and TRBJ1-2; no reliable D call. The CDR3 consists of 14 residues. Germline V gives CDR1 LGHNA, CDR2 YNFKEQ. The V end was cut by 3 bases, the J end by 5 bases, with 13 bases between. CDR3 nucleotides: TGTGCCAGCAGCCATACCGGGGATACATATGGCTACACCTTC. The encoded protein is CASSHTGDTYGYTF.

This clone was counted between two and nine times. The gene calls are TRBV6-1 and TRBJ2-2; D is unresolved. The CDR3 extends over 13 amino acids. Germline values: CDR1 MNHNS, CDR2 SASEGT. V gave up 10 bases and J gave up 2 bases, with 11 bases separating them. The CDR3: CATEPYNTGELFF. In DNA form, the CDR3 reads TGTGCCACCGAACCTTATAACACCGGGGAGCTGTTTTTT.

V usage is TRBV7-9 and J usage is TRBJ1-1; no firm D call. CDR1 SEHNR and CDR2 FQNEAQ come from the germline V gene (reference sequence). Trimming left V 0 bases short and J 5 bases short, with 7 bases between. The CDR3 loop spans 13 amino acids. CDR3 loop: CASSLAPGTEAFF. In DNA form, the CDR3 reads TGTGCCAGCAGCTTAGCGCCGGGGACTGAAGCTTTCTTT.

This clone was recorded a few times. This chain uses TRBV9 with TRBJ2-3; TRBD2 agrees at 9 bases. This CDR3 spans 16 amino acids. V dropped 2 bases and J dropped 2; count of bases not matched to a gene: 6. CDR1 and CDR2 (germline): SGDLS, YYNGEE. The CDR3 loop reads CASSVSSGELTDTQYF. As DNA, the CDR3 is TGTGCCAGCAGCGTCTCTAGCGGGGAGCTCACAGATACGCAGTATTTT.

V usage is TRBV30 and J usage is TRBJ2-7; weak D call: TRBD1 (6 bases). CDR3 length equals 14 residues. Germline CDR1 GTSNPN, CDR2 SVGIG (reference sequence). The V end lost 2 bases, the J end lost 6 bases, and 17 bases lay between the germline ends. The CDR3 coding sequence is TGTGCCTGGAGTCTAACAGGGCTAAGGGGCGAGCAGTACTTC. It encodes CAWSLTGLRGEQYF.

V usage is TRBV9 and J usage is TRBJ1-1, with D maybe TRBD1 (6 bases). Deletions cut 0 bases from V and 1 base from J, with 16 bases between. The V gene's germline CDR1 is SGDLS and CDR2 YYNGEE. This CDR3 has 17 residues. The CDR3 here is CASSVDDGGGSNTEAFF. In nucleotides, the CDR3 is TGTGCCAGCAGCGTAGATGACGGGGGCGGTTCGAACACTGAAGCTTTCTTT.

This clone was detected a few times. This rearrangement joins TRBV2 to TRBJ1-1, with D uncertain. This CDR3 contains 14 residues. CDR1 is SNHLY and CDR2 is FYNNEI in the germline V gene. Trimming took off 7 bases at V and 4 bases at J, with 16 bases between the two ends. The CDR3 DNA reads TGTGCCAGCAAGCTAGGGTGGGGTGGCACTGAAGCTTTCTTT. It translates to CASKLGWGGTEAFF.

The rearrangement uses TRBV6-6 and TRBJ2-7; 11 nucleotides agree with TRBD1. The length of the CDR3 is 15 residues. The V gene's germline CDR1 is MNHNY and CDR2 SVGAGI (reference sequence). The V and J ends lost 4 bases and 3 bases, in that order; junction bases with no gene match: 5. The CDR3 reads CASSSLDRGHYEQYF. The CDR3 DNA follows: TGTGCCAGCAGTTCCCTGGACAGGGGGCACTACGAGCAGTACTTC.

This clone was seen only a few times. The V and J genes are TRBV5-1 and TRBJ2-5; 8 positions match TRBD2. This CDR3 region has 15 residues. The germline V gene has CDR1 SGHRS and CDR2 YFSETQ. The V gene end was trimmed by 5 bases and the J gene end by 1 base; junction bases not matched to a gene: 7. The CDR3 sequence: CASSGTGGLQETQYF. CDR3 coding DNA: TGCGCCAGCAGTGGAACGGGGGGGCTCCAAGAGACCCAGTACTTC. Combining the CDR3 with reference TRBV5-1 and TRBJ2-5 gives the whole variable domain KAGVTQTPRYLIKTRGQQVTLSCSPISGHRSVSWYQQTPGQGLQFLFEYFSETQRNKGNFPGRFSGRQFSNSRSEMNVSTLELGDSALYLCASSGTGGLQETQYFGPGTRLLVL.

The sample holds a few counts of this clone. The same CDR3 arises from other DNA sequences in this sample as well. V gene TRBV29-1 combines with J gene TRBJ2-7; 10 bases are a match to TRBD1. The germline CDR1 and CDR2 sequences are SQVTM and ANQGSEA. V trimming: 5 bases; J trimming: 3 bases; junction bases outside the gene matches: 4. This CDR3 comprises 13 residues. In DNA, the CDR3 is TGCAGCGTTCCCGGACAGGGGGTCTACGAGCAGTACTTC. Encoded protein: CSVPGQGVYEQYF.